This TCR beta chain was captured by sequencing in a study of blood T cell repertoires in COVID-19. In the source study's methods: Reference gene primers were amplified, and this amplification served to estimate nucleated cell counts. Profiled with immunoSEQ multiplex PCR; TCRdb holds only in-frame clones, not every one. The V and J calls and clone size come from that table; D and trimming were worked out from the DNA. The sample holds some 330,000 clones; about four fifths are singletons and the top ten take 5% to 5.5%. This clone was counted a single time. Enrollees, 18 to 89 years old, lived in approximately 24 US areas. The study assigned cohorts using participant-reported clinical history. The receptor's source is a woman in her forties or fifties who had recovered from COVID-19. The sample consisted of PBMCs or T cells enriched from blood (not recorded which).

Written as DNA, the CDR3 is TGTGCCTGGAGTCGCTGGGGGGCTGGGAACAGGGGGCAGGACACTGAAGCTTTCTTT. Amino acid sequence: CAWSRWGAGNRGQDTEAFF. The rearrangement uses TRBV30 and TRBJ1-1, with TRBD1 matching 9 bases. Germline values: CDR1 GTSNPN, CDR2 SVGIG (reference sequence). V gave up 2 bases and J gave up 3 bases; unmatched junction bases: 19. The CDR3 consists of 19 residues.